The 27 T cell receptor beta chains below come from one sample, sequenced in a study of blood T cell repertoires in COVID-19. The table came from immunoSEQ multiplex PCR; TCRdb's copy has only in-frame clones and leaves some out. This table has 350,000 to 400,000 clones, roughly 92% appearing once. Sequences were obtained from PBMCs or T cells enriched from blood (not recorded which). The receptors stem from a woman aged 40 to 50 who had been exposed to COVID-19.

The chain joins TRBV19 to TRBJ1-2; maybe TRBD1 (6 bases). The CDR3 sequence is 15 residues long. Trimming removed 3 bases at V and 1 base at J, with 12 bases between. Germline V gives CDR1 LNHDA, CDR2 SQIVND (reference sequence). The CDR3 region is CASSILDSLNYGYTF. The CDR3 nucleotides are TGTGCCAGTAGTATTCTGGACAGTCTTAACTATGGCTACACCTTC. The full variable domain, rest sourced from reference TRBV19 and TRBJ1-2, is DGGITQSPKYLFRKEGQNVTLSCEQNLNHDAMYWYRQDPGQGLRLIYYSQIVNDFQKGDIAEGYSVSREKKESFPLTVTSAQKNPTAFYLCASSILDSLNYGYTFGSGTRLTVV.

V is TRBV2 and J is TRBJ2-1; 12 bases map to TRBD2. V shed 6 bases and J 5 bases; nucleotides not matched to a gene: 5. Germline-derived CDR1 and CDR2 are SNHLY and FYNNEI. This CDR3 is 15 amino acids long. The CDR3 DNA follows: TGTGCCAGCAGCCCCCTAGCGGGGGGGGACAATGAGCAGTTCTTC. Translation gives CASSPLAGGDNEQFF. The whole variable domain, remainder taken from reference TRBV2 and TRBJ2-1, is EPEVTQTPSHQVTQMGQEVILRCVPISNHLYFYWYRQILGQKVEFLVSFYNNEISEKSEIFDDQFSVERPDGSNFTLKIRSTKLEDSAMYFCASSPLAGGDNEQFFGPGTRLTVL.

Here the CDR3 DNA reads TGTGCCACCAAATTGTCGGTGGGCACAGATACGCAGTATTTT. Translated, it gives CATKLSVGTDTQYF. V usage is TRBV10-3 and J usage is TRBJ2-3; D is uncertain. Germline loops: CDR1 ENHRY, CDR2 SYGVKD. The CDR3 length is 14 residues. Trimming removed 10 bases from V and 1 base from J, with 15 bases in between.

This clone has more than one count but fewer than ten. This sequence joins TRBV9 and TRBJ1-1; the match to TRBD1 covers 7 bases. J gave up 10 bases and V 4 bases, and 16 bases lay outside the gene matches. The CDR3 totals 15 residues. Germline CDR1 is SGDLS and CDR2 is YYNGEE. The CDR3 nucleotides are TGTGCCAGCAGCTCCTACAGTGGACAGGCCATCGGAGCTTTCTTT. It translates to CASSSYSGQAIGAFF.

On this clone: Other DNA sequences of this sample code for an identical CDR3. The genes are TRBV7-9 and TRBJ2-1; D not certain. Trimming removed 2 bases at V and 7 bases at J, with 3 bases between. Germline V gives CDR1 SEHNR, CDR2 FQNEAQ (reference sequence). CDR3 length: 11 residues. The CDR3 reads CASSLLNEQFF. The CDR3 region has the DNA TGTGCCAGCAGCTTATTAAATGAGCAGTTCTTC.

J is TRBJ2-3 and V is TRBV11-3, with TRBD2 matching over 9 bases. J gave up 4 bases and V 0 bases, and 8 bases lay outside the gene matches. The germline gives CDR1 SGHNT, CDR2 YENEEA. This CDR3 comprises 17 residues. The CDR3 sequence: CASSLEALAGSSDTQYF. In DNA form, the CDR3 reads TGTGCCAGCAGCTTAGAAGCTCTAGCGGGGAGCTCAGATACGCAGTATTTT.

V and J are TRBV5-1 and TRBJ1-2; possible D gene TRBD1, 5 bases. This CDR3 is 14 amino acids long. Germline V gene data show CDR1 as SGHRS and CDR2 as YFSETQ. V lost 0 bases, J lost 7 bases, and 13 bases lay in between. DNA of the CDR3: TGCGCCAGCAGCTTGGTAGGGGCGGATGCTGGCTACACCTTC. Its protein is CASSLVGADAGYTF.

This chain uses TRBV29-1 with TRBJ1-1; TRBD1 matches 7 bases. The CDR3 is made up of 14 amino acids. CDR1 SQVTM and CDR2 ANQGSEA come from the germline V gene. After removal of 2 bases from V and 1 base from J, the junction contained 4 bases not matched to a gene. In nucleotides, the CDR3 is TGCAGCGTTGAAAAGGGGGCGTCGAACACTGAAGCTTTCTTT. Translation: CSVEKGASNTEAFF.

This chain joins TRBV19 and TRBJ1-5; 8 nucleotides align to TRBD1. Per the germline V gene, CDR1 is LNHDA and CDR2 is SQIVND (reference sequence). V lost 4 bases and J lost 6; bases outside the gene matches: 11. CDR3 length: 16 residues. The CDR3 region has the DNA TGTGCCAGTAGTACGGCAGGACAGGGAAGAGTTCAGCCCCAGCATTTT. Amino acids: CASSTAGQGRVQPQHF.

The chain links TRBV12-3 or TRBV12-4 to TRBJ2-6, with D hard to call. The CDR3 length is 13 residues. V was shortened by 8 bases and J by 1 base, with 6 bases between the two germline ends. The CDR3 sequence is CASRSSGANVLTF. The CDR3, as DNA: TGTGCCAGCCGTTCGTCTGGGGCCAACGTCCTGACTTTC.

The rearrangement joins TRBV30 to TRBJ1-6; D remains ambiguous. The CDR3 loop spans 11 amino acids. Per the germline V gene, CDR1 is GTSNPN and CDR2 is SVGIG (reference sequence). Trimming shortened V by 3 bases and J by 13 bases, and 10 bases separated the two germline ends. Here the CDR3 reads CAWSLSGPLHF. In DNA, the CDR3 is TGTGCCTGGAGCCTCTCGGGGCCCCTCCACTTT. Variable domain in full (rest from reference TRBV30 and TRBJ1-6): SQTIHQWPATLVQPVGSPLSLECTVEGTSNPNLYWYRQAAGRGLQLLFYSVGIGQISSEVPQNLSASRPQDRQFILSSKKLLLSDSGFYLCAWSLSGPLHFGNGTRLTVT.

The V gene is TRBV20-1, the J gene TRBJ2-2, with 13 bases that match TRBD2. This CDR3 has 17 residues. Trimming took 3 bases from V and 6 from J; bases not matched to a gene: 10. From germline, CDR1 is DFQATT and CDR2 SNEGSKA (reference sequence). The CDR3 DNA reads as TGCAGTGCTAGTCGGCCGGTGGGACTAGCGGGATCCGGGGAGCTGTTTTTT. It is translated as CSASRPVGLAGSGELFF.

This clone was counted ten times or more. The J gene is TRBJ2-2, the V gene TRBV7-2; D remains ambiguous. Trimming stripped 1 base from V and 1 base from J, with 7 bases between. The CDR3 totals 15 residues. The germline CDR1 and CDR2 sequences are SGHTA and FQGNSA. The CDR3: CASSLGRGNTGELFF. CDR3 nucleotides: TGTGCCAGCAGCTTAGGACGAGGGAACACCGGGGAGCTGTTTTTT.

The chain combines TRBV6-5 with TRBJ1-2; 11 positions agree with TRBD1. CDR1 is MNHEY, CDR2 SVGAGI, per germline. Germline trimming cut 7 bases from V and 6 bases from J; bases unmatched to any gene: 10. This CDR3 has 15 residues. The CDR3 region has the DNA TGTGCCAGCATAGTCCGGGACAGGGGGTGGAATGGCTACACCTTC. This translates into CASIVRDRGWNGYTF.

A few counts support this clone. The chain joins TRBV12-5 to TRBJ1-2, with 7 nucleotides matching TRBD1. Trimming at V came to 4 bases and at J to 0 bases, leaving 11 bases not matched to a gene. CDR3 size: 17 residues. Per germline, CDR1 LGHNT and CDR2 FRNRAP. The CDR3 DNA reads TGTGCTAGTGGTTCCGTCCTCCGGGACAGACCTAACTATGGCTACACCTTC. The encoded protein is CASGSVLRDRPNYGYTF. Filled out from reference TRBV12-5 and TRBJ1-2, the complete variable domain reads DARVTQTPRHKVTEMGQEVTMRCQPILGHNTVFWYRQTMMQGLELLAYFRNRAPLDDSGMPKDRFSAEMPDATLATLKIQPSEPRDSAVYFCASGSVLRDRPNYGYTFGSGTRLTVV.

This clone has just one count. The genes are TRBV19 and TRBJ1-1; a possible D gene is TRBD1 (5 bases). From germline, CDR1 is LNHDA and CDR2 SQIVND (reference sequence). CDR3 length: 13 amino acids. Trimming stripped 6 bases from V and 7 bases from J, with 15 bases between. The CDR3 DNA sequence: TGTGCCAGTAGCGGGACTGCTCAACATGAAGCTTTCTTT. Translating gives CASSGTAQHEAFF. Using reference TRBV19 and TRBJ1-1 for the parts outside the CDR3, the full variable domain is DGGITQSPKYLFRKEGQNVTLSCEQNLNHDAMYWYRQDPGQGLRLIYYSQIVNDFQKGDIAEGYSVSREKKESFPLTVTSAQKNPTAFYLCASSGTAQHEAFFGQGTRLTVV.

V gene TRBV11-2 combines with J gene TRBJ2-4, with TRBD1 matching over 9 bases. The germline gives CDR1 SGHAT, CDR2 FQNNGV. V gave up 3 bases and J gave up 1 base; unmatched junction bases: 4. The CDR3 extends over 16 amino acids. CDR3 bases: TGTGCCAGCAGCTTCCGGGACAGGGTGGCCAAAAACATTCAGTACTTC. Its translation: CASSFRDRVAKNIQYF.

The CDR3 loop reads CASSLTFLDEQFF. The CDR3 DNA reads TGCGCCAGCAGCTTAACATTCTTGGATGAGCAGTTCTTC. The V call is TRBV5-1, the J call TRBJ2-1; no clear D. The CDR3 has 13 residues. With 2 bases removed from V and 8 bases from J, the gap between germline ends came to 11 bases. The germline V gene has CDR1 SGHRS and CDR2 YFSETQ.

The J gene is TRBJ1-5, the V gene TRBV10-2; 9 bases are a match to TRBD1. Unmatched junction bases numbered 3, after V lost 2 bases and J lost 4 bases. The CDR3 spans 15 residues. Germline values: CDR1 WSHSY, CDR2 SAAADI. In DNA form, the CDR3 reads TGCGCCAGCAGTGAGCCCGGGACAGGGAATCAGCCCCAGCATTTT. Protein sequence: CASSEPGTGNQPQHF.

This chain joins TRBV14 and TRBJ2-1; 9 bases line up with TRBD2. The CDR3 has 15 amino acids. Germline V gene sequence: CDR1 SGHDN, CDR2 FVKESK. The ends lost 7 bases at V and 1 base at J; junction bases unmatched: 5. DNA for the CDR3: TGTGCCAGCACCGCGGGACTAGCTTCCTACAATGAGCAGTTCTTC. Translating it yields CASTAGLASYNEQFF.

For this clone: This CDR3 is also generated by other DNA sequences in the sample. The J gene is TRBJ2-6, the V gene TRBV7-2; D remains ambiguous. The germline V gene encodes CDR1 SGHTA and CDR2 FQGNSA. The length of the CDR3 is 15 residues. V dropped 1 base and J dropped 1 base, with 5 bases sitting between them. CDR3: CASSLGGSGANVLTF. The CDR3 DNA is TGTGCCAGCAGCTTAGGCGGTTCTGGGGCCAACGTCCTGACTTTC.

V and J are TRBV5-6 and TRBJ2-5; D is uncertain. CDR1 SGHDT and CDR2 YYEEEE come from the germline V gene. The germline V and J ends were trimmed by 2 bases and 2 bases, with 10 bases remaining between them. The CDR3 loop spans 14 amino acids. The CDR3 reads CASSFISVQETQYF. For the CDR3, the DNA is TGTGCCAGCAGCTTCATTTCGGTTCAAGAGACCCAGTACTTC.

The CDR3 protein is CASSEGLGTQYF. The CDR3 DNA is TGCGCCAGCAGTGAGGGACTAGGCACCCAGTACTTC. V and J are TRBV10-2 and TRBJ2-7, with 7 bases that match TRBD2. The length of the CDR3 is 12 residues. Trimming cost V 2 bases and J 10 bases; bases outside gene matches: 5. The germline V gene has CDR1 WSHSY and CDR2 SAAADI.

The chain employs TRBV3-1 (or the pseudogene TRBV3-2) and TRBJ2-5; perhaps TRBD1 as D (5 bases). Germline lookup yields CDR1 LGHDT and CDR2 YNNKEL (reference sequence). Between the trimmed V and J ends, which lost 8 bases and 4 bases, there was a span of 8 bases. The CDR3 has 11 amino acids. CDR3 nucleotide sequence: TGTGCCAGCGGGGCAGGAGAGACCCAGTACTTC. This encodes CASGAGETQYF.

The rearrangement links TRBV19 to TRBJ2-1, with 9 bases fitting TRBD1. The length of the CDR3 is 15 residues. V lost 3 bases to trimming and J lost 9 bases; unmatched junction nucleotides: 9. The germline CDR1 and CDR2 sequences are LNHDA and SQIVND (reference sequence). CDR3 DNA sequence: TGTGCCAGTAGTATCCGGGACAGGGCGACCGGTGAGCAGTTCTTC. It translates to CASSIRDRATGEQFF. Variable domain in full (rest from reference TRBV19 and TRBJ2-1): DGGITQSPKYLFRKEGQNVTLSCEQNLNHDAMYWYRQDPGQGLRLIYYSQIVNDFQKGDIAEGYSVSREKKESFPLTVTSAQKNPTAFYLCASSIRDRATGEQFFGPGTRLTVL.

The genes are TRBV2 and TRBJ1-4; possible D gene TRBD1, 6 bases. The CDR3 covers 15 residues. Trimming pared 5 bases from V and 4 bases from J, leaving 14 bases between. CDR1 is SNHLY, CDR2 FYNNEI, per germline. CDR3 in amino acids: CASSNGQYYNEKLFF. CDR3 coding DNA: TGTGCCAGCAGTAATGGACAGTATTATAATGAAAAACTGTTTTTT.

V is TRBV5-4 and J is TRBJ2-5, with no clear D. Germline V lookup: CDR1 SGHNT, CDR2 YYREEE (reference sequence). The CDR3 length is 14 residues. The germline V and J ends were trimmed by 0 bases and 3 bases, with 9 bases remaining between them. CDR3 coding DNA: TGTGCCAGCAGCTTGGCCGCTAGAGAAGAGACCCAGTACTTC. As protein: CASSLAAREETQYF.